The 20 T cell receptor beta chains listed next were all sequenced from one sample in a study of T cell repertoires in cytomegalovirus infection. MiXCR, run by TCRdb on the reads, gives a single entry per CDR3 protein. The sample holds roughly 220,000 distinct CDR3 sequences, roughly 34% seen once. These receptors have no known antigen. The source was CD8+ T cells from cultured PBMCs, collected from culture after CMV antigen stimulation. These receptors all stem from a human donor in good health (CMV status not recorded). Some clones in this sample may be carry-over from other donors' samples.

This clonotype was observed a few times. V gene TRBV28 combines with J gene TRBJ1-3, with a weak D call TRBD1 (6 bases). Trimming removed 6 bases from V and 2 bases from J, with 17 bases in between. The CDR3 is 16 amino acids. Germline V gives CDR1 MDHEN, CDR2 SYDVKM. CDR3 residues: CASSRNTGRAGNTIYF. CDR3 sequence (DNA): TGTGCCAGCAGCAGGAATACAGGGAGAGCTGGAAACACCATATATTTT.

V gene TRBV7-3 combines with J gene TRBJ1-1, with D perhaps TRBD1 (5 bases). Germline assignment: CDR1 SGHTA and CDR2 FQGTGA. V lost 3 bases and J 7 bases, leaving 9 bases between the germline ends. This CDR3 comprises 12 residues. The CDR3 is CASSFGAGEAFF. The CDR3 DNA reads TGTGCCAGCAGCTTTGGGGCCGGTGAAGCTTTCTTT.

A few counts support this clonotype. J is TRBJ2-1 and V is TRBV27; the match to TRBD2 covers 15 bases. V was clipped by 5 bases and J by 8 bases; unmatched bases: 10. The CDR3 loop spans 17 amino acids. CDR1 is MNHEY and CDR2 is SMNVEV in the germline V gene (reference sequence). In nucleotides, the CDR3 is TGTGCCAGCAGTCCCCGGACTAGCGGGAGGGCCCAAGATGAGCAGTTCTTC. This codes for CASSPRTSGRAQDEQFF.

The chain carries TRBV2 and TRBJ1-1; no reliable D call. The CDR3 has 16 amino acids. The V end was cut by 6 bases, the J end by 0 bases, with 17 bases between. Germline loops: CDR1 SNHLY, CDR2 FYNNEI. The CDR3 sequence: CASRGALSLMNTEAFF. Written as DNA, the CDR3 is TGTGCCAGCAGGGGCGCCCTCAGCCTTATGAACACTGAAGCTTTCTTT.

V usage is TRBV14 and J usage is TRBJ2-7, with D uncertain. This CDR3 spans 12 amino acids. CDR1 is SGHDN, CDR2 FVKESK, per germline. V lost 3 bases, J lost 7 bases, and 10 bases lay in between. The DNA of the CDR3 is TGTGCCAGCAGCCAGATTCTACTAGAGCAGTACTTC. It yields the protein CASSQILLEQYF.

The sample holds a few counts of this clonotype. J is TRBJ1-6 and V is TRBV27; no clear D gene. This CDR3 contains 15 residues. Germline CDR1 MNHEY, CDR2 SMNVEV (reference sequence). Trimming took 6 bases from V and 0 from J, leaving 9 bases between them. CDR3 protein: CASRGQSSYNSPLHF. Written as DNA, the CDR3 is TGTGCCAGCAGAGGGCAGAGCTCCTATAATTCACCCCTCCACTTT.

This clonotype was seen many times. V and J are TRBV7-8 and TRBJ2-1; D not certain. The CDR3 sequence is 14 residues long. Trimming cost V 5 bases and J 8 bases, with 16 bases left between them. Germline-derived CDR1 and CDR2 are SGHVS and FQNEAQ. CDR3 residues: CASSQLPLSDEQFF. Here the CDR3 DNA reads TGTGCCAGCAGCCAACTCCCTTTGTCGGATGAGCAGTTCTTC.

V and J are TRBV7-6 and TRBJ2-5; 9 bases are shared with TRBD1. Germline lookup yields CDR1 SGHVS and CDR2 FNYEAQ. CDR3 length: 14 residues. Trimming at V came to 3 bases and at J to 3 bases, leaving 2 bases not matched to a gene. Here the CDR3 DNA reads TGTGCCAGCAGCTTCCGGGACAGGGAAGAGACCCAGTACTTC. As protein: CASSFRDREETQYF.

The V gene is TRBV27, the J gene TRBJ2-2, with D perhaps matching TRBD1 or TRBD2 (5 bases each). The ends were cut back, 5 bases at V and 0 bases at J, with 19 bases in the middle. CDR3 length: 18 residues. From germline, CDR1 is MNHEY and CDR2 SMNVEV (reference sequence). The DNA of the CDR3 is TGTGCCAGCAGTCCAACGAGGGGTAGGCTTACGAACACCGGGGAGCTGTTTTTT. Translating it yields CASSPTRGRLTNTGELFF.

This clonotype was seen only a few times. The chain joins TRBV2 to TRBJ1-5; D is undetermined. The CDR3 runs to 15 residues. V was trimmed by 5 bases and J by 2 bases, leaving 13 bases between them. Germline V lookup: CDR1 SNHLY, CDR2 FYNNEI. The CDR3, as DNA: TGTGCCAGCAGTATCGCCAGGCCCCGCAATCAGCCCCAGCATTTT. Its protein product is CASSIARPRNQPQHF. The whole variable domain, filled in from reference TRBV2 and TRBJ1-5, reads EPEVTQTPSHQVTQMGQEVILRCVPISNHLYFYWYRQILGQKVEFLVSFYNNEISEKSEIFDDQFSVERPDGSNFTLKIRSTKLEDSAMYFCASSIARPRNQPQHFGDGTRLSIL.

V usage is TRBV12-3 or TRBV12-4 and J usage is TRBJ2-5; 7 bases align to TRBD1. V lost 7 bases, J lost 7 bases, and 15 bases stayed unmatched. The CDR3 extends over 15 amino acids. The CDR3 bases are TGTGCCAGCACCTTGGGGACAGAGGATCTCTGGACCCAGTACTTC. Amino acid sequence: CASTLGTEDLWTQYF.

This clonotype was seen a handful of times. The CDR3 loop is CASSLIRGVFRETQYF. The DNA of the CDR3 is TGTGCCAGCAGCTTAATCCGCGGTGTGTTTAGGGAGACCCAGTACTTC. The chain couples TRBV7-9 to TRBJ2-5; D is unclear. The CDR3 has 16 amino acids. V gave up 2 bases and J gave up 5 bases, with 18 bases separating them. Germline V gives CDR1 SEHNR, CDR2 FQNEAQ (reference sequence).

The rearrangement links TRBV20-1 to TRBJ1-1; 7 bases map to TRBD1. CDR3 size: 13 residues. Germline CDR1 DFQATT, CDR2 SNEGSKA (reference sequence). J gave up 7 bases and V 5 bases, and 10 bases lay outside the gene matches. The CDR3, as DNA: TGCAGTGCTGGGTCCGGGACAGATAGTGAAGCTTTCTTT. This sequence encodes CSAGSGTDSEAFF.

The chain uses TRBV11-3 and TRBJ2-7; 10 positions match TRBD2. V trimming: 1 base; J trimming: 10 bases; junction bases outside the gene matches: 7. CDR3 size: 14 residues. The germline gives CDR1 SGHNT, CDR2 YENEEA. The CDR3 is CASSLGGLAEEQYF. The CDR3 DNA is TGTGCCAGCAGCTTAGGAGGACTAGCGGAAGAACAGTACTTC.

This clonotype was counted many times. The rearrangement uses TRBV4-1 and TRBJ1-5, with D hard to call. The CDR3 has 15 residues. Trimming left V 4 bases short and J 4 bases short, with 14 bases between. The germline gives CDR1 MGHRA, CDR2 YSYEKL. Here the CDR3 reads CASSLVTGSNQPQHF. CDR3 coding DNA: TGCGCCAGCAGCCTCGTTACGGGTTCAAATCAGCCCCAGCATTTT.

This chain joins TRBV6-1 and TRBJ2-1; the match to TRBD2 covers 10 bases. Losses at the gene ends were 7 bases for V and 8 bases for J; bases not matched to a gene: 11. The germline V gene has CDR1 MNHNS and CDR2 SASEGT. This CDR3 contains 15 residues. The CDR3 reads CASTTGASGRDEQFF. CDR3 in DNA: TGTGCCAGCACCACTGGGGCTAGCGGGAGAGATGAGCAGTTCTTC.

The table lists this clonotype with a few counts. The rearrangement uses TRBV20-1 and TRBJ1-2; 9 positions agree with TRBD1. Germline V lookup: CDR1 DFQATT, CDR2 SNEGSKA (reference sequence). CDR3 length: 14 residues. V lost 5 bases, J lost 6 bases, and 10 bases stayed unmatched. The CDR3 loop reads CSALNRDRANGYTF. The CDR3 DNA reads as TGCAGTGCTCTAAACCGGGACAGGGCGAATGGCTACACCTTC.

This clonotype appeared many times. V gene TRBV7-6 combines with J gene TRBJ2-7; D possibly matches TRBD1 or TRBD2 (5 bases each). This CDR3 comprises 15 residues. In germline, CDR1 is SGHVS, CDR2 FNYEAQ. V lost 5 bases and J lost 4, with 18 bases in between. The CDR3, as DNA: TGTGCCAGCAGCCCCCGACCAGGGCAGCGGTACGAGCAGTACTTC. Translating gives CASSPRPGQRYEQYF.

This sequence joins TRBV12-3 or TRBV12-4 and TRBJ2-3, with 11 bases that match TRBD2. This CDR3 comprises 16 residues. The V segment lost 3 bases and the J segment 1 base; nucleotides outside the gene matches: 3. CDR3 sequence: CASSFRLAGRTDTQYF. DNA of the CDR3: TGTGCCAGCAGTTTCAGACTAGCGGGACGCACAGATACGCAGTATTTT.

This clonotype showed up just a few times. The V call is TRBV7-9, the J call TRBJ1-2, with D uncertain. V was clipped by 1 base and J by 8 bases, with 5 bases between them. The germline gives CDR1 SEHNR, CDR2 FQNEAQ (reference sequence). The CDR3 spans 11 residues. DNA for the CDR3: TGTGCCAGCAGCTTAGAAAAAGGCTACACCTTC. Its protein product is CASSLEKGYTF.